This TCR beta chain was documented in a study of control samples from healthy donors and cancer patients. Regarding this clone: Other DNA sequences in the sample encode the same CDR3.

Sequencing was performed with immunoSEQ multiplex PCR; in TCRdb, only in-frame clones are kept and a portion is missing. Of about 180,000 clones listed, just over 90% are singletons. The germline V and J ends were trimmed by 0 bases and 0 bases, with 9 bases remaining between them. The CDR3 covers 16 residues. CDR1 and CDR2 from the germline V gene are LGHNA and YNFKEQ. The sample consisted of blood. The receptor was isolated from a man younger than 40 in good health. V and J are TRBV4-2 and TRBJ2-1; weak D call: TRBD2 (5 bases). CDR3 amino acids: CASSQDAGSSYNEQFF. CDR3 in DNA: TGTGCCAGCAGCCAAGATGCGGGCAGCTCCTACAATGAGCAGTTCTTC.